This T cell receptor beta chain comes out of a study of CD4 T cells in relation to SARS-CoV-2 and coronaviruses (dated by TCRdb to the early 2020s). About the investigation overall: In the ViraFEST assay, PBMCs were grown with antigen for 10 days, and TCR beta CDR3s were then sequenced to identify antigen-specific clonal expansions. For other donors in the study, expansion assays were sequenced with a different, Illumina-based TCR-beta assay. The Adaptive Biotechnologies TCR-sequencing kit was used to sequence samples from a few pre-COVID donors and the naive versus memory experiments, while other data came from Illumina-based sequencing. Memory CD4+ T cell crossreactivity between SARS-CoV-2 and common cold coronavirus spike proteins was assessed at the TCR clonotype level in the study. An HIV-1 Nef peptide pool or a culture without peptide was used as the negative reference condition. Patient-derived lymphoblastoid cell lines were used to map the HLA restriction of shared crossreactive spike epitopes. The paper's findings and limits, for the study overall: Approximately 69% of donors had memory CD4+ clonotypes that crossrecognized SARS-CoV-2 and at least one common cold coronavirus spike. Because the crossreactivity analysis focused on spike protein, crossreactivity against other viral proteins was not assessed. Small numbers of patients and of tested TCRs limited the study. Because no donor provided both pre-pandemic and post-infection samples, tracing the source of pre-existing responses was limited. Crossreactive clones showed significantly weaker SARS-CoV-2-driven expansion than monoreactive clones, consistent with antigenic imprinting.

Library preparation used the immunoSEQ multiplex PCR assay. On the study's bioinformatics: During preprocessing, nonproductive sequences were discarded, as were any CDR3s that did not begin with C, did not end with F or W, or were shorter than 7 amino acids. Antigen-specific clonotypes were called with the MANAFEST web app, based on expansion relative to reference and other culture wells. A clone was considered positive if the clone showed significant expansion compared with the reference culture in 2 of 3 replicate wells at an FDR below 0.05. To be called positive, a clone also had to show significant expansion compared with every other tandem well and an odds ratio greater than 5. Pairwise Levenshtein distance, computed with the stringdist R package after three terminal residues were trimmed from each end, was used as the measure of CDR3 homology. Imported from immuneACCESS, the table was reduced by TCRdb to in-frame sequences with V and J called. These copies leave out some clones; in studies compared against another copy, an unresolved V gene accounts for under half, and the cause of the remainder is not known. For V, J and clone size, that table is used; D and trimming come from the DNA. This sample gives over 10,000 clones in total; about 78% of them show up just once. Around 13% of the sample lies in the top ten.

CD4+ T cells from unexposed donors were collected before the COVID-19 pandemic (2011-2018). After around eleven days of culture, CD4+ T cells were isolated with the EasySep CD4+ T cell isolation kit. Unexposed donor CD4+ T cells were tested for reactivity to SARS-CoV-2 S and N and four common cold coronavirus spike pools, as cell number allowed. Each well held a few million PBMCs cultured in IMDM containing roughly 5.2% human AB serum and 10 IU/ml IL-2. Half of the culture medium was replaced with fresh IL-2-containing medium on days 3 and 7. Triplicate replicate wells were generally used for each peptide culture condition. The leukapheresis product for the unexposed donors was obtained through commercial purchase. Ficoll-Paque PLUS gradient centrifugation was used to isolate PBMCs from leukapheresis product or whole blood. PBMCs were either cryopreserved at -140 degrees C or used fresh in the expansion assay. The QIAamp Micro DNA Kit was used to extract genomic DNA from the CD4+ T cells.

A remark on this clone: There is no known antigen for this receptor. Per-base quality was not reported, and no clone a single base away is much larger than it.

From cysteine to phenylalanine, the CDR3 is 16 amino acids long. The only DNA kept is the CDR3, 48 bases in frame from the first base. The germline V end is reduced by 6 bases and the J end by 0 bases; junction bases left unmatched: 9. Looking up the germline V gene yields CDR1 MDHEN and CDR2 SYDVKM. Sequences were obtained from CD4+ T cells from PBMCs, cultured in vitro. This TCR was recovered from a human donor in good health. The rearrangement combines TRBV28 with TRBJ2-5; TRBD1 fits 8 bases in the junction. The DNA sequence is as follows: TGTGCCAGCAGCTCTTACTGGACAGGGTACCAAGAGACCCAGTACTTC. This encodes CASSSYWTGYQETQYF.